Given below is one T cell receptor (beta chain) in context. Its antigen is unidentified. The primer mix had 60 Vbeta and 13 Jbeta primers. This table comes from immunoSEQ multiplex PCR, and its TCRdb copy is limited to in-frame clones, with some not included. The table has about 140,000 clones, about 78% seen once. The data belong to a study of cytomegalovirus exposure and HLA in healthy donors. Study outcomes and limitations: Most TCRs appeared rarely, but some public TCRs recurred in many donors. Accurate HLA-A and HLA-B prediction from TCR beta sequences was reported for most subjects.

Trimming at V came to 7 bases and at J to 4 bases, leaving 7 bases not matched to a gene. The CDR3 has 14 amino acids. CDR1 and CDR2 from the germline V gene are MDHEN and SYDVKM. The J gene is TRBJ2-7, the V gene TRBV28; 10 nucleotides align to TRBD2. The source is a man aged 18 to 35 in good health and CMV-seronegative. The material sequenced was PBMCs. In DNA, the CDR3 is TGTGCCAGCAACGGACTAGCGGACCTATACGAGCAGTACTTC. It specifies CASNGLADLYEQYF.